This TCR beta chain emerged from a study of brain metastases from non-small cell lung cancer. The study's findings and limits: Paired brain metastases and primary tumors largely shared TCR repertoires. T-cell clones appeared expanded in approximately 64% of brain metastases relative to matched primary tumors. Compared with primary tumors, brain metastases showed less T-cell infiltration.

Note on this clone: The antigen is not known.

The CDR3 runs 13 residues. CDR1 MNHEY and CDR2 SVGAGI come from the germline V gene. Deletions cut 4 bases from V and 1 base from J, with 7 bases between. Using immunoSEQ multiplex PCR, the repertoire was profiled, and TCRdb retains in-frame clones only, with some absent. The sample shows about 1,500 clones, 90% to 95% of them seen only once. This receptor was obtained from a donor over 35 with non-small cell lung cancer. This chain connects TRBV6-5 to TRBJ1-1, with D possibly matching TRBD1 (5 bases). Source material: tissue from a brain metastasis. Here the CDR3 reads CASSFGANTEAFF. The DNA for the CDR3 is TGTGCCAGCAGTTTCGGGGCGAACACTGAAGCTTTCTTT.